This T cell receptor beta chain originates from a study of T cell repertoires in cytomegalovirus infection. At the level of the study: CMV infection together with matching HLA type was indicated by public TCR beta signatures. General study findings and limits: Individuals carrying CMV plus the relevant HLA were identified by cumulative frequency of public TCR beta families.

Trimming took off 2 bases at V and 3 bases at J, with 11 bases between the two ends. The CDR3 has 15 residues. Germline V gene sequence: CDR1 SGHTA, CDR2 FQGNSA. TCRdb used MiXCR to reprocess the reads, holding one entry per CDR3 protein. The sample includes 150,000 to 200,000 distinct CDR3 sequences, under 30% seen only once; the top ten take just over 30%. Ten or more counts support this clonotype. Its antigen remains unknown. This sequence originates from a human donor in good health (CMV status not recorded). Some clones in this sample may be carry-over from other donors' samples. The specimen was PBMCs. V usage is TRBV7-2 and J usage is TRBJ1-5; a weak D match, TRBD1 (5 bases). The CDR3 sequence: CASSLFRDYNQPQHF. The CDR3 region has the DNA TGTGCCAGCAGCTTATTCCGGGACTACAATCAGCCCCAGCATTTT.